Shown below are 4 T cell receptor beta chains from a single sample sequenced in a study of T-cell reconstitution after alpha-beta-depleted transplantation in children (dated by TCRdb to between 2015 and 2016). According to the study, the label for this sample's treatment or condition signals: allogeneic hematopoietic cell transplantation with graft depleted of TCRalphabeta T cells and CD19 B cells. Library prep was done by PCR. Sequencing instrument: Illumina HiSeq 2500. TCR library preparation used molecular barcoding, with unique molecular identifiers applied to normalize quantification of the TCRbeta repertoire. TCRdb trimmed the raw reads at Q25, called clones with MiXCR and kept productive beta chains. Entries are consolidated by CDR3 protein sequence, retaining the most common genes and DNA. Recorded for this sample are hundreds of thousands of distinct CDR3 sequences; 10% to 15% of them occurred a single time. 2.2% of the sample comes from the top ten.

The starting material was PBMCs, mostly from graft donor cells, obtained 360 days after TCRalphabeta/CD19-depleted stem cell transplant. These receptors all come from a male patient aged 5 to 17 who had a stem cell transplant for acute myeloid leukemia, so the T cells may come from the graft donor.

The genes are TRBV29-1 and TRBJ1-1; D uncertain. The V end lost 1 base, the J end lost 3 bases, and 15 bases lay between the germline ends. From germline, CDR1 is SQVTM and CDR2 ANQGSEA. CDR3 length equals 15 residues. CDR3 bases: TGCAGCGTTGAAGGCCGACTGAGGTCGGACACTGAAGCTTTCTTT. Residues: CSVEGRLRSDTEAFF.

The V gene is TRBV14, the J gene TRBJ2-2, with 7 nucleotides matching TRBD2. In germline, CDR1 is SGHDN, CDR2 FVKESK. CDR3 length: 16 amino acids. V gave up 0 bases and J gave up 6 bases; unmatched junction bases: 7. CDR3 in DNA: TGTGCCAGCAGCCAAGATCTCCTAGCGGCGGCCGGGGAGCTGTTTTTT. Residues: CASSQDLLAAAGELFF.

The V call is TRBV29-1, the J call TRBJ1-1; tentative D call: TRBD1 (5 bases). The V gene lost 4 bases and the J gene lost 5 bases, with 14 bases spanning the gap. The CDR3 spans 13 residues. Looked up from germline, CDR1 is SQVTM and CDR2 is ANQGSEA. The CDR3 nucleotides are TGCAGCGTTGGCCGCACAGGAGGGACTGAAGCTTTCTTT. Amino acid sequence: CSVGRTGGTEAFF.

This clonotype was found a few times. The CDR3 is CSVEELVAGTNYGYTF. CDR3 nucleotide sequence: TGCAGCGTTGAAGAACTGGTGGCAGGGACCAACTATGGCTACACCTTC. The chain links TRBV29-1 to TRBJ1-2, with D tentatively TRBD1 (5 bases). Trimming shortened V by 0 bases and J by 2 bases, and 16 bases separated the two germline ends. This CDR3 contains 16 residues. Germline V CDR1 and CDR2: SQVTM, ANQGSEA. The complete variable domain, with remaining parts taken from reference TRBV29-1 and TRBJ1-2, reads SAVISQKPSRDICQRGTSLTIQCQVDSQVTMMFWYRQQPGQSLTLIATANQGSEATYESGFVIDKFPISRPNLTFSTLTVSNMSPEDSSIYLCSVEELVAGTNYGYTFGSGTRLTVV.